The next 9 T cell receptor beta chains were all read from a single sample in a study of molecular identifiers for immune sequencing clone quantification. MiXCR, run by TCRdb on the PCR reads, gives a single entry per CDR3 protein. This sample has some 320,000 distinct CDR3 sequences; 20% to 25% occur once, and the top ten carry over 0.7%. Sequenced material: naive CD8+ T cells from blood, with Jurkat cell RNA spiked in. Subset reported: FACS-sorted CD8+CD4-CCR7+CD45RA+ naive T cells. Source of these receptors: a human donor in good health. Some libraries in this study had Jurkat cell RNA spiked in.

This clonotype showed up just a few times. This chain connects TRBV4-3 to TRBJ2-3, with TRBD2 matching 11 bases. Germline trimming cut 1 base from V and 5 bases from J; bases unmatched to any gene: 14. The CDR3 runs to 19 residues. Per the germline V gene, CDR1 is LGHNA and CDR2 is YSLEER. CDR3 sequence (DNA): TGCGCCAGCAGCCAAGTCCCCCCGTTAGGACTAGCGGGTGGAGATACGCAGTATTTT. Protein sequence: CASSQVPPLGLAGGDTQYF.

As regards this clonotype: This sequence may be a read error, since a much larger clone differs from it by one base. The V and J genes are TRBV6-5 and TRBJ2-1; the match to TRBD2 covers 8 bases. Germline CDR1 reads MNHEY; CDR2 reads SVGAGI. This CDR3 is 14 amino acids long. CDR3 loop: CASSGGGGRNERFF. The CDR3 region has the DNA TGTGCCAGCAGCGGGGGAGGCGGGAGGAATGAGCGGTTCTTC.

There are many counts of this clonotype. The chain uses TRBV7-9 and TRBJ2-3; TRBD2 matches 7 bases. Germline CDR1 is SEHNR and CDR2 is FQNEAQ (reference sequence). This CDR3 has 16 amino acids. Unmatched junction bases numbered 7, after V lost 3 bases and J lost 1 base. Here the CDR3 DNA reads TGTGCCAGCAGCTTTCACACTAGCGTAGGCACAGATACGCAGTATTTT. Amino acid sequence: CASSFHTSVGTDTQYF.

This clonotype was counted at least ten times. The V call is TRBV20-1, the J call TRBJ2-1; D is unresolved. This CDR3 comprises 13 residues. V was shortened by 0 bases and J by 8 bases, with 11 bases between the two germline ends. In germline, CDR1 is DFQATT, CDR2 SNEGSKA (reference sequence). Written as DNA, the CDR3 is TGCAGTGCTAGAGATCGTGTTGAGGATGAGCAGTTCTTC. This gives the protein CSARDRVEDEQFF.

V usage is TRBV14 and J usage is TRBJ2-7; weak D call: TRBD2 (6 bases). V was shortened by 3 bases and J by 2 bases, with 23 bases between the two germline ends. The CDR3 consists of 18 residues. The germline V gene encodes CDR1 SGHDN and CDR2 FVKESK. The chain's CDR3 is CASSHDSGTGVPPYEQYF. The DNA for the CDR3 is TGTGCCAGCAGCCACGACTCCGGCACGGGGGTGCCCCCCTACGAGCAGTACTTC.

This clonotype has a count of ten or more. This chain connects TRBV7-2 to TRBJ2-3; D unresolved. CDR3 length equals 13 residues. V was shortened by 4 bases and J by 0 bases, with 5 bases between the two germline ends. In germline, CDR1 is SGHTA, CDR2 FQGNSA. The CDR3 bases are TGTGCCAGCAGCTACGACAGCACAGATACGCAGTATTTT. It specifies CASSYDSTDTQYF.

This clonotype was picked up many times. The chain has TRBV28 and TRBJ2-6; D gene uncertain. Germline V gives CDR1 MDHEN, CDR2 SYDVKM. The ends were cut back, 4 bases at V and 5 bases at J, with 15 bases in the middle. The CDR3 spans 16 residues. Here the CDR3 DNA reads TGTGCCAGCAGTTCCTCCTGGTCCGCCTGGGCCAACGTCCTGACTTTC. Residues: CASSSSWSAWANVLTF.

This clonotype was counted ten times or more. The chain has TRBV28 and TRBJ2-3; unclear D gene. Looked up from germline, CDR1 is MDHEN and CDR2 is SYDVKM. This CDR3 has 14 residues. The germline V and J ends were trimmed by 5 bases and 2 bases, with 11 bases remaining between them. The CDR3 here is CASSPRLNTDTQYF. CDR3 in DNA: TGTGCCAGCAGTCCAAGACTGAACACAGATACGCAGTATTTT.

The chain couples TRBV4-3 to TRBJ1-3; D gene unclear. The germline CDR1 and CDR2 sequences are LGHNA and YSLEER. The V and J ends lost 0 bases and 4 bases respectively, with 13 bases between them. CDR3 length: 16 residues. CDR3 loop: CASSQDPTGFGNTIYF. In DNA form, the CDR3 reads TGCGCCAGCAGCCAAGATCCCACCGGGTTCGGAAACACCATATATTTT.